These 15 T cell receptor beta chains were all obtained from the same sample, sequenced in a study of CXCR3-negative and CXCR3-positive naive CD8 T cells. The authors made the TRB cDNA libraries by 5' RACE using UMI labels. For each CDR3 protein, TCRdb gives one entry from its re-call of the 5' RACE reads, without DNA. This sample's table has roughly 3,100 distinct CDR3 sequences. Sequenced input: naive CXCR3- CD8+ T cells from blood. Indicated subset: CD45RO-CCR7+CD27+CD95- naive CD8+ T cells lacking CXCR3 (TNR3-). The receptors were sampled from a human donor in good health. Some clones in this sample may be carry-over from other donors' samples.

Judged by frequency, this clonotype is medium-sized. The chain is built from TRBV7-8 and TRBJ2-2; TCRdb's D call of TRBD1 is untestable without DNA. The CDR3 has 15 amino acids. Germline CDR1 reads SGHVS; CDR2 reads FQNEAQ. The CDR3 reads CASSGRTGDTGELFF. The whole variable domain, remainder taken from reference TRBV7-8 and TRBJ2-2, is GAGVSQSPRYKVAKRGQDVALRCDPISGHVSLFWYQQALGQGPEFLTYFQNEAQLDKSGLPSDRFFAERPEGSVSTLKIQRTQQEDSAVYLCASSGRTGDTGELFFGEGSRLTVL.

This chain links TRBV29-1 with TRBJ1-2; TCRdb reports TRBD1, a call that lacks DNA to check it against. This CDR3 is built from 12 residues. Germline lookup yields CDR1 SQVTM and CDR2 ANQGSEA. The CDR3 region is CSVGAAPDGYTF.

This clonotype registers large by frequency. The V and J genes are TRBV30 and TRBJ2-1; TCRdb's assignment of TRBD1 cannot be checked, as there is no DNA. The CDR3 contains 13 residues. The V gene's germline CDR1 is GTSNPN and CDR2 SVGIG (reference sequence). The CDR3 region is CAWTLAGAGPQFF. The complete variable domain, with remaining parts taken from reference TRBV30 and TRBJ2-1, reads SQTIHQWPATLVQPVGSPLSLECTVEGTSNPNLYWYRQAAGRGLQLLFYSVGIGQISSEVPQNLSASRPQDRQFILSSKKLLLSDSGFYLCAWTLAGAGPQFFGPGTRLTVL.

Judged by frequency, this clonotype is medium-sized. The genes are TRBV9 and TRBJ2-1; TCRdb outputs TRBD2, but without DNA this stays unchecked. This CDR3 is 15 amino acids long. The V gene's germline CDR1 is SGDLS and CDR2 YYNGEE. CDR3: CASSDPGLTYNEQFF.

Measured by frequency, this clonotype is medium-sized. This chain connects TRBV5-1 to TRBJ2-7; as DNA is missing, the TRBD1 call by TCRdb cannot be tested. The germline V gene has CDR1 SGHRS and CDR2 YFSETQ. The CDR3 runs to 16 residues. The chain's CDR3 is CASSTSDRVGTYEQYF.

Considering frequency, this clonotype is medium-sized. V gene TRBV20-1 combines with J gene TRBJ2-7. Germline values: CDR1 DFQATT, CDR2 SNEGSKA (reference sequence). The CDR3 sequence is 12 residues long. This CDR3 reads CSARGAGYEQYF.

This clonotype registers medium-sized by frequency. V and J are TRBV29-1 and TRBJ2-3; TCRdb designates TRBD1, a call that cannot be tested without DNA. Germline loops: CDR1 SQVTM, CDR2 ANQGSEA. The CDR3 runs 16 residues. CDR3: CSVEAGGLPSTDTQYF.

Considering frequency, this clonotype is medium-sized. The genes are TRBV20-1 and TRBJ2-5; TCRdb gives TRBD2 as the D gene, but with no DNA this cannot be confirmed. The CDR3 spans 14 residues. Germline CDR1 is DFQATT and CDR2 is SNEGSKA (reference sequence). The CDR3 here is CSASAGFGGKTQYF.

This clonotype is called medium-sized based on its frequency. The chain couples TRBV7-8 to TRBJ2-4; lacking DNA, the TRBD2 call made by TCRdb goes unchecked. This CDR3 has 16 residues. Germline assignment: CDR1 SGHVS and CDR2 FQNEAQ. The CDR3 protein is CASSLMAGFAKNIQYF.

This clonotype is medium-sized (0.01 to 0.1%) by frequency. V and J are TRBV3-1 and TRBJ2-5; the D call from TCRdb, TRBD1, cannot be confirmed without DNA. Germline CDR1 and CDR2: LGHDT and YNNKEL (reference sequence). CDR3 length: 16 amino acids. CDR3 region: CASSQEYRGGEETQYF.

The chain joins TRBV5-1 to TRBJ1-6. The CDR3 sequence is 14 residues long. In germline, CDR1 is SGHRS, CDR2 YFSETQ. The CDR3 reads CASSLAADGPPLHF.

This clonotype is medium-sized (0.01 to 0.1%) by frequency. The chain recombines TRBV6-5 with TRBJ1-1; the D gene TCRdb calls, TRBD1, cannot be checked with no DNA. This CDR3 contains 14 residues. Looked up from germline, CDR1 is MNHEY and CDR2 is SVGAGI. The CDR3 here is CASSGPGTGTEAFF.

This chain connects TRBV12-5 to TRBJ1-3; TCRdb gives TRBD1 as the D gene, but with no DNA this cannot be confirmed. The CDR3 loop spans 17 amino acids. CDR1 is LGHNT, CDR2 FRNRAP, per germline. CDR3: CASAPSGQQYSGNTIYF.

Judged by frequency, this clonotype is medium-sized. This chain links TRBV29-1 with TRBJ1-2. Germline assignment: CDR1 SQVTM and CDR2 ANQGSEA. The CDR3 length is 13 residues. The CDR3 loop reads CSVMTQASYGYTF.

By frequency, this clonotype registers large. The CDR3 loop is CASSVDGNTEAFF. This chain links TRBV9 with TRBJ1-1. This CDR3 is built from 13 residues. Germline CDR1 reads SGDLS; CDR2 reads YYNGEE.